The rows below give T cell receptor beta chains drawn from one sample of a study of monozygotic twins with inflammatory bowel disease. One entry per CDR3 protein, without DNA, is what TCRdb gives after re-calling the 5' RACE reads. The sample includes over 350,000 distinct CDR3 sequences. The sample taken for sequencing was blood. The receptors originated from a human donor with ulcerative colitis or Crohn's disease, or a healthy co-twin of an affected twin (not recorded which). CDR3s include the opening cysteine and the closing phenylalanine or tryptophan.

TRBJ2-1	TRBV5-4	CASSIGQNSYNEQFF
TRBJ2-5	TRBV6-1	CASSEWGGGQETQYF
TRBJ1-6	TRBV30	CAFRDRDSPLHF
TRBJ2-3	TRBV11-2	CASSLGTGWDTQYF
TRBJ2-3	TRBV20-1	CSASTPKGSLGLHTQYF
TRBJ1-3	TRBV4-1	CASSRLKGQGLSGNTIYF
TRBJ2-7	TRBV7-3	CASSLRGPPYSYEQYF
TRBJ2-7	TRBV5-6	CASSEGGMNPLYEQYF
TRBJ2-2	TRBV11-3	CASSLGSLSVGELFF
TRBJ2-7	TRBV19	CASRKTFTTYEQYF
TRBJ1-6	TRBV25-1	CASSESGGTGFYSPLHF
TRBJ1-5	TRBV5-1	CAKSGGGHPLKLRPQHF
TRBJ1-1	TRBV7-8	CASSLSDYLDTEAFF
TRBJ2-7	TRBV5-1	CASSLAEGRGLQLTYEQYF
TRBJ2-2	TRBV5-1	CASSSMGQGRGGELFF